Presented here are 11 T cell receptor beta chains from one specimen sequenced in a study of graft-versus-host responses after intestinal transplantation. Their antigens remain unidentified. Some clones are missing from TCRdb's copy, which holds only in-frame ones; the method was immunoSEQ multiplex PCR. The profile shows under 100,000 clones, 90% to 95% of them singletons. The specimen was unstimulated CD8+ T cells sorted from spleen or lymph node cells, collected before transplant. These receptors all stem from a human donor who was the organ donor for an intestinal transplant.

V gene TRBV7-2 combines with J gene TRBJ2-1; 8 bases align to TRBD2. Germline-derived CDR1 and CDR2 are SGHTA and FQGNSA. The trim removed 2 bases at V and 6 bases at J, leaving 6 bases unmatched. The CDR3 consists of 15 residues. The CDR3 DNA follows: TGTGCCAGCAGCTTACTTTGGGCGGGAGGCAATGAGCAGTTCTTC. Its translation is CASSLLWAGGNEQFF.

Remarks on this clone: Other DNA sequences in this specimen translate into the identical CDR3. The V and J genes are TRBV5-6 and TRBJ2-1, with D possibly TRBD1 on 5 matching bases. The CDR3 totals 13 residues. Trimming shortened V by 3 bases and J by 3 bases, and 7 bases separated the two germline ends. From germline, CDR1 is SGHDT and CDR2 YYEEEE. The CDR3 sequence is CASSSDSYNEQFF. The CDR3 bases are TGTGCCAGCAGCTCCGACAGCTACAATGAGCAGTTCTTC.

The chain is built from TRBV10-2 and TRBJ1-1; no clear D gene. CDR1 is WSHSY and CDR2 is SAAADI in the germline V gene. V shed 4 bases and J shed 0 bases, with 9 bases lying between them. This CDR3 is built from 14 residues. DNA of the CDR3: TGCGCCAGCAGTGTTGCGTCCATGAACACTGAAGCTTTCTTT. It codes for CASSVASMNTEAFF.

This clone was detected once. V gene TRBV27 combines with J gene TRBJ1-5; D gene uncertain. The CDR3 is 16 residues long. V was cut by 6 bases and J by 3 bases, with 18 bases left in between. In germline, CDR1 is MNHEY, CDR2 SMNVEV (reference sequence). The CDR3 loop reads CASSRLPGMDNQPQHF. For the CDR3, the DNA is TGTGCCAGCAGCAGACTGCCCGGGATGGACAATCAGCCCCAGCATTTT.

V is TRBV7-3 and J is TRBJ2-1, with 12 bases fitting TRBD2. Germline V gene sequence: CDR1 SGHTA, CDR2 FQGTGA. There are 14 residues in the CDR3. The J segment lost 9 bases and the V segment lost 3 bases, leaving 3 bases of the junction unmatched. The CDR3 spells CASSFLAGGREQFF. For the CDR3, the DNA is TGTGCCAGCAGCTTCCTAGCGGGGGGGCGTGAGCAGTTCTTC.

The V gene is TRBV11-2, the J gene TRBJ2-5; D is perhaps TRBD1 (5 bases). Germline CDR1 reads SGHAT; CDR2 reads FQNNGV. Trimming removed 1 base from V and 1 base from J, with 7 bases in between. This CDR3 comprises 14 residues. CDR3 DNA sequence: TGTGCCAGCAGCTTAGCAGGGCCCCAAGAGACCCAGTACTTC. Its translation: CASSLAGPQETQYF.

This chain connects TRBV29-1 to TRBJ2-1, with a weak D call TRBD1 (6 bases). Per germline, CDR1 SQVTM and CDR2 ANQGSEA. V was trimmed by 5 bases and J by 7 bases, leaving 12 bases between them. The CDR3 has 12 amino acids. The CDR3 region has the DNA TGCAGCGTTTCAGTCCAGGGGAATGAGCAGTTCTTC. Residues: CSVSVQGNEQFF.

The rearrangement joins TRBV19 to TRBJ2-7, with 9 bases fitting TRBD1. V gave up 1 base and J gave up 7 bases; unmatched junction bases: 2. The germline gives CDR1 LNHDA, CDR2 SQIVND (reference sequence). The CDR3 sequence is 13 residues long. The chain's CDR3 is CASSIGTGEEQYF. As DNA, the CDR3 is TGTGCCAGTAGTATAGGGACAGGGGAAGAGCAGTACTTC.

V usage is TRBV13 and J usage is TRBJ2-2, with D possibly TRBD1 on 5 matching bases. CDR3 size: 13 residues. V was trimmed by 2 bases and J by 5 bases, leaving 6 bases between them. From germline, CDR1 is PRHDT and CDR2 FYEKMQ (reference sequence). In nucleotides, the CDR3 is TGTGCCAGCAGCTTAAGGGGAACCGGGGAGCTGTTTTTT. It translates to CASSLRGTGELFF.

V is TRBV5-6 and J is TRBJ1-2; D is undetermined. This CDR3 comprises 15 residues. Per the germline V gene, CDR1 is SGHDT and CDR2 is YYEEEE. V lost 2 bases to trimming and J lost 0 bases, with 11 bases between them. Here the CDR3 DNA reads TGTGCCAGCAGCTTCTTACAACTAGCTAACTATGGCTACACCTTC. It translates to CASSFLQLANYGYTF.

The chain couples TRBV27 to TRBJ2-7; 7 bases line up with TRBD1. J gave up 3 bases and V 6 bases, and 14 bases lay outside the gene matches. CDR1 and CDR2 (germline): MNHEY, SMNVEV (reference sequence). There are 16 residues in the CDR3. The CDR3, as DNA: TGTGCCAGCAGCCTCACGGGTCAAGGGGGCGGCTACGAGCAGTACTTC. The encoded protein is CASSLTGQGGGYEQYF.